Below are 19 T cell receptor beta chains sequenced from a single sample in a study of cytomegalovirus exposure and HLA in healthy donors. 13 Jbeta primers and 60 Vbeta primers were used for the PCR. Profiled with immunoSEQ multiplex PCR; TCRdb holds only in-frame clones, not every one. The top ten hold 13% of the sample, which has 100,000 to 120,000 clones, over 65% seen once. The source material was PBMCs. These receptors were taken from a man aged 30-40 years in good health and CMV-seropositive.

This rearrangement joins TRBV4-3 to TRBJ2-1; TRBD2 might be the D (5 bases). Germline lookup yields CDR1 LGHNA and CDR2 YSLEER. The CDR3 runs 13 residues. V was trimmed by 3 bases and J by 8 bases, leaving 11 bases between them. This CDR3 is CASSQGSVDEQFF. As DNA, the CDR3 is TGCGCCAGCAGCCAGGGGAGCGTCGATGAGCAGTTCTTC.

This chain uses TRBV9 with TRBJ1-3; D not certain. The CDR3 spans 15 residues. V lost 0 bases, J lost 0 bases, and 7 bases lay in between. Germline CDR1 reads SGDLS; CDR2 reads YYNGEE. CDR3 sequence (DNA): TGTGCCAGCAGCGTAGATCTCAGCTCTGGAAACACCATATATTTT. Amino acid sequence: CASSVDLSSGNTIYF.

The chain is built from TRBV2 and TRBJ2-2; 11 bases match TRBD1. The V segment lost 4 bases and the J segment 6 bases; nucleotides outside the gene matches: 4. This CDR3 is built from 15 residues. Germline values: CDR1 SNHLY, CDR2 FYNNEI. The CDR3 sequence: CASSAGTGGAGELFF. CDR3 coding DNA: TGTGCCAGCAGTGCCGGGACAGGGGGGGCCGGGGAGCTGTTTTTT.

The CDR3 region has the DNA TGTGCCATCAGTGAGGAAGGGACAGGGGGAGAGACCCAGTACTTC. Protein: CAISEEGTGGETQYF. The chain carries TRBV10-3 and TRBJ2-5; 11 bases line up with TRBD1. J gave up 4 bases and V 2 bases, and 3 bases lay outside the gene matches. This CDR3 is 15 amino acids long. Germline lookup yields CDR1 ENHRY and CDR2 SYGVKD.

This chain links TRBV4-1 with TRBJ2-7; no reliable D call. This CDR3 region has 15 residues. Deletions cut 4 bases from V and 0 bases from J, with 13 bases between. The V gene's germline CDR1 is MGHRA and CDR2 YSYEKL. The CDR3 is CASSPRRSSSYEQYF. The CDR3 DNA sequence: TGCGCCAGCAGCCCCCGAAGGAGTAGCTCCTACGAGCAGTACTTC.

The rearrangement links TRBV6-1 to TRBJ1-5; TRBD1 is a possible D gene (6 bases). The CDR3 runs 13 residues. CDR1 and CDR2 from the germline V gene are MNHNS and SASEGT. V lost 4 bases to trimming and J lost 7 bases, with 11 bases between them. The CDR3 nucleotides are TGTGCCAGCAGTGGGACAGAGGAACAGCCCCAGCATTTT. Its translation: CASSGTEEQPQHF.

The count of this clone is one. This rearrangement joins TRBV5-6 to TRBJ2-5; a weak D match, TRBD2 (6 bases). The CDR3 consists of 14 residues. Trimming pared 4 bases from V and 6 bases from J, leaving 16 bases between. CDR1 and CDR2 from the germline V gene are SGHDT and YYEEEE. The CDR3 DNA sequence: TGTGCCAGCAGCGAAGGAGGGGTGGGGAAGACCCAGTACTTC. Translation gives CASSEGGVGKTQYF.

The count of this clone is one. V gene TRBV30 combines with J gene TRBJ1-1, with TRBD1 matching 8 bases. V lost 3 bases to trimming and J lost 4 bases; unmatched junction nucleotides: 7. This CDR3 region has 14 residues. Per germline, CDR1 GTSNPN and CDR2 SVGIG (reference sequence). CDR3 loop: CAWSLTGAATEAFF. CDR3 DNA: TGTGCCTGGAGCTTGACAGGGGCGGCCACTGAAGCTTTCTTT.

The rearrangement uses TRBV6-5 and TRBJ2-7; 9 nucleotides agree with TRBD2. The CDR3 length is 14 residues. V was clipped by 7 bases and J by 5 bases; unmatched bases: 9. Germline lookup yields CDR1 MNHEY and CDR2 SVGAGI. CDR3 loop: CASNPRGGNDEQYF. CDR3 in DNA: TGTGCCAGCAACCCGCGGGGGGGCAATGACGAGCAGTACTTC.

The chain joins TRBV7-8 to TRBJ2-2; TRBD1 agrees at 7 bases. Trimming cost V 5 bases and J 6 bases; bases outside gene matches: 3. The length of the CDR3 is 13 residues. Looked up from germline, CDR1 is SGHVS and CDR2 is FQNEAQ. The CDR3 spells CASSPQGPGELFF. Here the CDR3 DNA reads TGTGCCAGCAGCCCACAGGGGCCCGGGGAGCTGTTTTTT.

The chain joins TRBV30 to TRBJ2-7; D is possibly TRBD2 (6 bases). The length of the CDR3 is 13 residues. The germline V gene has CDR1 GTSNPN and CDR2 SVGIG (reference sequence). V dropped 3 bases and J dropped 7 bases, with 16 bases sitting between them. The CDR3 nucleotides read TGTGCCTGGAGCCATCGAGATGGGAGGGAGCAGTACTTC. It specifies CAWSHRDGREQYF.

This clone was detected only a few times. V is TRBV7-9 and J is TRBJ2-3; the match to TRBD2 covers 7 bases. Per the germline V gene, CDR1 is SEHNR and CDR2 is FQNEAQ (reference sequence). The CDR3 runs 15 residues. V lost 5 bases, J lost 11 bases, and 16 bases stayed unmatched. In DNA form, the CDR3 reads TGTGCCAGCAGCCGCTCCGGGACTACATCCTTTATGCAGTATTTT. Amino acid sequence: CASSRSGTTSFMQYF.

CDR3 region: CASSSVGQGETQYF. The CDR3 bases are TGTGCCAGCAGTTCCGTCGGCCAGGGGGAGACCCAGTACTTC. The rearrangement links TRBV11-2 to TRBJ2-5; a weak D match, TRBD1 (6 bases). V was clipped by 6 bases and J by 5 bases, with 16 bases between them. Germline V gene sequence: CDR1 SGHAT, CDR2 FQNNGV. CDR3 size: 14 residues.

This clone is deemed medium-sized (0.01 to 0.1%). The genes are TRBV4-1 and TRBJ2-1; 7 bases match TRBD2. Unmatched junction bases numbered 11, after V lost 4 bases and J lost 5 bases. This CDR3 spans 16 amino acids. Germline V gene lookup returns CDR1 MGHRA and CDR2 YSYEKL. The CDR3 here is CASSPWGGNSHNEQFF. The CDR3 DNA reads as TGCGCCAGCAGCCCCTGGGGGGGGAATAGCCACAATGAGCAGTTCTTC.

This chain connects TRBV30 to TRBJ2-5, with TRBD1 matching over 8 bases. J was trimmed by 1 base and V by 2 bases; bases with no gene match: 15. This CDR3 has 18 residues. Germline V gene data show CDR1 as GTSNPN and CDR2 as SVGIG (reference sequence). CDR3: CAWSTGQGSRISQETQYF. The CDR3 nucleotides read TGTGCCTGGAGTACCGGACAGGGTAGCCGTATCAGCCAAGAGACCCAGTACTTC. The whole variable domain, filled in from reference TRBV30 and TRBJ2-5, reads SQTIHQWPATLVQPVGSPLSLECTVEGTSNPNLYWYRQAAGRGLQLLFYSVGIGQISSEVPQNLSASRPQDRQFILSSKKLLLSDSGFYLCAWSTGQGSRISQETQYFGPGTRLLVL.

This clone was seen a few times. This chain joins TRBV5-1 and TRBJ2-7; 12 nucleotides match TRBD2. The CDR3 extends over 16 amino acids. V lost 0 bases to trimming and J lost 3 bases; unmatched junction nucleotides: 4. Germline lookup yields CDR1 SGHRS and CDR2 YFSETQ. CDR3 sequence (DNA): TGCGCCAGCAGCTTGGGGACTAGCGGGGCGTTCTACGAGCAGTACTTC. It codes for CASSLGTSGAFYEQYF.

The chain carries TRBV5-4 and TRBJ2-6; D gene uncertain. The CDR3 is 14 residues long. In germline, CDR1 is SGHNT, CDR2 YYREEE (reference sequence). Trimming shortened V by 5 bases and J by 4 bases, and 10 bases separated the two germline ends. In DNA form, the CDR3 reads TGTGCCAGCAGTGCCTATTCGGGGGCCAACGTCCTGACTTTC. It is translated as CASSAYSGANVLTF.

Only a few counts were recorded for this clone. The rearrangement uses TRBV11-2 and TRBJ2-7; D perhaps matches TRBD1 (6 bases). Trimming removed 5 bases at V and 3 bases at J, with 17 bases between. The CDR3 runs to 15 residues. Per germline, CDR1 SGHAT and CDR2 FQNNGV. As DNA, the CDR3 is TGTGCCAGCAGCACCGCCGGGACACGATTCTACGAGCAGTACTTC. Encoded protein: CASSTAGTRFYEQYF.

The gene calls are TRBV9 and TRBJ2-7, with D tentatively TRBD1 (5 bases). This CDR3 has 14 amino acids. Trimming pared 0 bases from V and 1 base from J, leaving 8 bases between. Germline V gene data show CDR1 as SGDLS and CDR2 as YYNGEE. The CDR3 reads CASSVADRSYEQYF. The CDR3 coding sequence is TGTGCCAGCAGCGTAGCTGACAGATCCTACGAGCAGTACTTC.